This T cell receptor (beta chain) was found in a study of blood T cell repertoires in COVID-19. Enrolled during active infection, Seattle patients were then followed longitudinally. Methods used by the authors: By means of reference gene primer amplification, nucleated cell counts were estimated. The method was immunoSEQ multiplex PCR; TCRdb's version includes in-frame clones alone and lacks a portion of them. The D gene and trimming were derived from the DNA, and the V and J assignments and clone size from that table. The table includes over 60,000 clones, about nine tenths detected once. CDR1 is SGHVS, CDR2 FQNEAQ, per germline. The CDR3 covers 18 residues. Losses at the gene ends were 3 bases for V and 0 bases for J; bases not matched to a gene: 10.

The sample was peripheral blood. This chain joins TRBV7-8 and TRBJ2-2; the match to TRBD2 covers 7 bases. The clonotype comes from a man between 45 and 60 years old with COVID-19, enrolled during active disease. The CDR3 DNA sequence: TGTGCCAGCAGCTTTCGGACTAGGACCCGTACGAACACCGGGGAGCTGTTTTTT. This codes for CASSFRTRTRTNTGELFF.